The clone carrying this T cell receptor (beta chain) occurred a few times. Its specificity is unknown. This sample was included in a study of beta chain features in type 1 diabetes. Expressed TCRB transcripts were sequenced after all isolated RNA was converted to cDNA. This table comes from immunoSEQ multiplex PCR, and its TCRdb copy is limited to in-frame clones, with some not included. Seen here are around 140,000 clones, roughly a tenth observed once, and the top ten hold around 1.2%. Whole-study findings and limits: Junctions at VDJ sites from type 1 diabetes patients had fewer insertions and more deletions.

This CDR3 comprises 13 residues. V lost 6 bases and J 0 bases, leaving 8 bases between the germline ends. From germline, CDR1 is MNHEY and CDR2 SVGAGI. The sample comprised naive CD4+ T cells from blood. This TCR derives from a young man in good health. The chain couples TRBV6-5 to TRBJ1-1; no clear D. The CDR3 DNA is TGTGCCAGCAGCCAACACATGAACACTGAAGCTTTCTTT. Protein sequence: CASSQHMNTEAFF.